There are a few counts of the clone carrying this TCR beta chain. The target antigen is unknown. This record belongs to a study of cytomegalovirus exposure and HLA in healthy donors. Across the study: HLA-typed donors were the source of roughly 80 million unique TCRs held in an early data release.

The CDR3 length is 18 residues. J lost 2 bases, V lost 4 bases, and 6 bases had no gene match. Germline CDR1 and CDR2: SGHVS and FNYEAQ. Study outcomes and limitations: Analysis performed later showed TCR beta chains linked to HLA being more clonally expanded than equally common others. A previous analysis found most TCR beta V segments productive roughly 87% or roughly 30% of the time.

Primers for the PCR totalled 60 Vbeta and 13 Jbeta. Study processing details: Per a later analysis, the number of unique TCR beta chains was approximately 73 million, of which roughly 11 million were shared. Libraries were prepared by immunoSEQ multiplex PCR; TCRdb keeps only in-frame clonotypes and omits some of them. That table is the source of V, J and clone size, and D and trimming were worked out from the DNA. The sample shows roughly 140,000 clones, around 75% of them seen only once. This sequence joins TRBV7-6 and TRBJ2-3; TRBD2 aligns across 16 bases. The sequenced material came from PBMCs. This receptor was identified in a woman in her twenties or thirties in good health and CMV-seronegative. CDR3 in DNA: TGTGCCAGCAGCTCGGGACTAGCGGGGGGGCAGTTCACAGATACGCAGTATTTT. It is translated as CASSSGLAGGQFTDTQYF.